Described below is a single T cell receptor (beta chain) sequence and its context. As yet, its antigen is unknown. Trimming cost V 0 bases and J 3 bases, with 24 bases left between them. The CDR3 spans 21 residues. Germline lookup yields CDR1 PRHDT and CDR2 FYEKMQ (reference sequence). The data originate from a study of PD-L1 blockade in urothelial cancer. Study-level information: Males with bladder-origin urothelial cancer constituted twenty-five of 29 patients. Enrolled patients had been treated previously with 0 to 3 chemotherapy regimens. Study conclusions and caveats: Better survival was forecast by a pretreatment blood TCR clonality below the median.

Spiked synthetic TCR analogs estimated absolute template abundance per PCR. Repertoires were generated with immunoSEQ multiplex PCR, while TCRdb's copy carries only in-frame clones and drops some. The sample consists of more than 75,000 clones, roughly 90% of them appearing once. The chain is built from TRBV13 and TRBJ1-6; maybe TRBD1 (5 bases). This TCR was recovered from a man aged 55-75 years with urothelial cancer. The material was PBMCs, obtained around atezolizumab (anti-PD-L1) treatment. The CDR3 region has the DNA TGTGCCAGCAGCTTAGGCCAAACCGTTTCGGGACGGGACTTCTATAATTCACCCCTCCACTTT. Translating gives CASSLGQTVSGRDFYNSPLHF.